Following are 20 T cell receptor beta chains from one sample sequenced in a study of cytomegalovirus exposure and HLA in healthy donors. This PCR relied on a set of 60 Vbeta primers and 13 Jbeta primers. Here immunoSEQ multiplex PCR was the method, and the copy in TCRdb shows in-frame clones only, minus some. The sample has some 70,000 clones; under 80% are singletons. The sequencing sample was made of PBMCs. The receptors originated from a male donor in good health and CMV-seropositive.

There are a few counts of this clone. The chain couples TRBV6-6 to TRBJ1-3, with 7 bases that match TRBD1. J was trimmed by 4 bases and V by 1 base; bases with no gene match: 7. The CDR3 extends over 16 amino acids. CDR1 is MNHNY and CDR2 is SVGAGI in the germline V gene (reference sequence). The CDR3: CASSYFGQGDGNTIYF. CDR3 coding DNA: TGTGCCAGCAGTTACTTCGGGCAGGGGGACGGAAACACCATATATTTT.

V usage is TRBV4-2 and J usage is TRBJ2-7; 7 bases agree with TRBD1. The CDR3 totals 17 residues. Germline CDR1 is LGHNA and CDR2 is YNFKEQ. The V gene end was trimmed by 2 bases and the J gene end by 0 bases; junction bases not matched to a gene: 10. CDR3 bases: TGTGCCAGCAGCCAATCCACCGGGACAGCAATCTCCTACGAGCAGTACTTC. Encoded protein: CASSQSTGTAISYEQYF.

This sequence joins TRBV18 and TRBJ1-2; 7 bases align to TRBD1. The ends lost 2 bases at V and 4 bases at J; junction bases unmatched: 4. CDR1 is KGHSH and CDR2 is LQKENI in the germline V gene. CDR3 length: 14 amino acids. This chain's CDR3 is CASSPDRATYGYTF. The CDR3 coding sequence is TGTGCCAGCTCACCAGACAGGGCTACCTATGGCTACACCTTC.

This rearrangement joins TRBV9 to TRBJ2-3, with TRBD1 matching 9 bases. Germline CDR1 SGDLS, CDR2 YYNGEE. The CDR3 totals 15 residues. The V gene end was trimmed by 3 bases and the J gene end by 6 bases; junction bases not matched to a gene: 8. As DNA, the CDR3 is TGTGCCAGCAGCGGACCTCGGACAGGGGAGGATACGCAGTATTTT. Amino acid sequence: CASSGPRTGEDTQYF.

This clone was detected once. The chain's CDR3 is CASSPPYSSYEQYF. DNA for the CDR3: TGTGCCAGCTCACCACCGTACAGCTCCTACGAGCAGTACTTC. The chain is built from TRBV18 and TRBJ2-7, with no clear D. Germline values: CDR1 KGHSH, CDR2 LQKENI. V lost 0 bases and J 0 bases, leaving 6 bases between the germline ends. The CDR3 covers 14 residues.

V gene TRBV19 combines with J gene TRBJ1-2; 7 positions match TRBD1. J lost 2 bases, V lost 3 bases, and 3 bases had no gene match. From germline, CDR1 is LNHDA and CDR2 SQIVND (reference sequence). This CDR3 spans 14 amino acids. This CDR3 reads CASSITQGNYGYTF. In nucleotides, the CDR3 is TGTGCCAGTAGTATCACACAGGGGAACTATGGCTACACCTTC.

The chain carries TRBV5-4 and TRBJ2-2, with 8 bases matching TRBD2. Germline trimming cut 0 bases from V and 7 bases from J; bases unmatched to any gene: 5. This CDR3 contains 15 residues. The germline V gene has CDR1 SGHNT and CDR2 YYREEE (reference sequence). CDR3 residues: CASSLEGTRSGELFF. DNA of the CDR3: TGTGCCAGCAGCTTGGAGGGGACTAGAAGCGGGGAGCTGTTTTTT.

The genes are TRBV7-3 and TRBJ2-3; D remains ambiguous. Germline-derived CDR1 and CDR2 are SGHTA and FQGTGA. CDR3 length: 13 amino acids. The V gene lost 1 base and the J gene lost 5 bases, with 7 bases spanning the gap. The CDR3 loop is CASSLSGEDTQYF. The CDR3 nucleotides are TGTGCCAGCAGCTTAAGCGGAGAAGATACGCAGTATTTT.

V is TRBV9 and J is TRBJ2-1, with D perhaps matching TRBD2 (6 bases). The CDR3 runs to 16 residues. The V gene's germline CDR1 is SGDLS and CDR2 YYNGEE. Between the trimmed V and J ends, which lost 3 bases and 0 bases, there was a span of 13 bases. CDR3: CASSASSGSSYNEQFF. Here the CDR3 DNA reads TGTGCCAGCAGCGCCTCTTCCGGGAGCTCCTACAATGAGCAGTTCTTC.

This chain links TRBV29-1 with TRBJ1-2; 7 bases line up with TRBD1. This CDR3 spans 15 amino acids. The V gene's germline CDR1 is SQVTM and CDR2 ANQGSEA. V lost 5 bases and J lost 3; bases outside the gene matches: 12. The CDR3 DNA is TGCAGCGTTAAAGGGCCCACACAGGGGTACTATGGCTACACCTTC. Protein: CSVKGPTQGYYGYTF.

The chain is built from TRBV11-2 and TRBJ2-1, with D possibly being TRBD2 (6 bases). V shed 3 bases and J shed 4 bases, with 16 bases lying between them. CDR3 size: 16 residues. CDR1 is SGHAT, CDR2 FQNNGV, per germline. The CDR3 region has the DNA TGTGCCAGCAGCTTGAGTTCAGCGGGTGTGTACAATGAGCAGTTCTTC. The encoded protein is CASSLSSAGVYNEQFF.

The rearrangement links TRBV19 to TRBJ2-7; TRBD1 matches at 10 bases. The CDR3 contains 12 residues. Germline V gene lookup returns CDR1 LNHDA and CDR2 SQIVND (reference sequence). Trimming at V came to 10 bases and at J to 3 bases, leaving 3 bases not matched to a gene. The CDR3 bases are TGTGCCACGGGGACAGGGGTCTACGAGCAGTACTTC. This sequence encodes CATGTGVYEQYF.

The chain is built from TRBV18 and TRBJ1-5, with a possible D match to TRBD1 (5 bases). Deletions cut 4 bases from V and 7 bases from J, with 11 bases between. Germline V lookup: CDR1 KGHSH, CDR2 LQKENI. This CDR3 has 13 residues. The CDR3 DNA reads TGTGCCAGCTCACTGCAGGGTACCCAGCCCCAGCATTTT. Its translation is CASSLQGTQPQHF. The full variable domain, in which reference TRBV18 and TRBJ1-5 provide the parts outside the CDR3, is NAGVMQNPRHLVRRRGQEARLRCSPMKGHSHVYWYRQLPEEGLKFMVYLQKENIIDESGMPKERFSAEFPKEGPSILRIQQVVRGDSAAYFCASSLQGTQPQHFGDGTRLSIL.

The chain recombines TRBV5-6 with TRBJ2-1; D might be TRBD2 (6 bases). The CDR3 consists of 14 residues. CDR1 and CDR2 from the germline V gene are SGHDT and YYEEEE. Trimming removed 3 bases from V and 7 bases from J, with 14 bases in between. This CDR3 reads CASSSLSGWNEQFF. The CDR3 DNA follows: TGTGCCAGCAGCTCCCTCAGCGGGTGGAATGAGCAGTTCTTC. Full variable domain (missing parts from reference TRBV5-6 and TRBJ2-1): DAGVTQSPTHLIKTRGQQVTLRCSPKSGHDTVSWYQQALGQGPQFIFQYYEEEERQRGNFPDRFSGHQFPNYSSELNVNALLLGDSALYLCASSSLSGWNEQFFGPGTRLTVL.

This rearrangement joins TRBV19 to TRBJ1-5; D is perhaps TRBD1 (6 bases). Trimming removed 1 base from V and 9 bases from J, with 22 bases in between. The CDR3 is made up of 17 amino acids. Germline values: CDR1 LNHDA, CDR2 SQIVND (reference sequence). The CDR3 sequence: CASSIADGTSPLGPQHF. The CDR3, as DNA: TGTGCCAGTAGTATAGCCGACGGGACATCGCCTCTCGGGCCCCAGCATTTT.

The gene calls are TRBV19 and TRBJ1-2, with 12 bases that match TRBD1. CDR1 is LNHDA, CDR2 SQIVND, per germline (reference sequence). CDR3 length: 18 residues. V was clipped by 7 bases and J by 4 bases; unmatched bases: 16. The CDR3 here is CASTISGTGGRSGYGYTF. The DNA of the CDR3 is TGTGCCAGTACCATTTCCGGGACAGGGGGCAGGAGTGGCTATGGCTACACCTTC.

The chain carries TRBV4-1 and TRBJ1-1, with D perhaps matching TRBD1 (6 bases). The CDR3 contains 16 residues. The germline gives CDR1 MGHRA, CDR2 YSYEKL. V was shortened by 0 bases and J by 0 bases, with 11 bases between the two germline ends. For the CDR3, the DNA is TGCGCCAGCAGCCAAGATATGGACAGCTTGAACACTGAAGCTTTCTTT. Translation gives CASSQDMDSLNTEAFF.

The gene calls are TRBV11-2 and TRBJ2-2; TRBD2 might be the D (7 bases). Germline V CDR1 and CDR2: SGHAT, FQNNGV. Trimming removed 5 bases at V and 6 bases at J, with 16 bases between. The CDR3 contains 15 residues. CDR3 loop: CASSTPRGGAGELFF. For the CDR3, the DNA is TGTGCCAGCAGCACCCCTAGGGGGGGGGCCGGGGAGCTGTTTTTT.

V is TRBV14 and J is TRBJ1-1; 7 nucleotides match TRBD1. Germline V CDR1 and CDR2: SGHDN, FVKESK. CDR3 length equals 15 residues. Unmatched junction bases numbered 6, after V lost 4 bases and J lost 1 base. The CDR3, as DNA: TGTGCCAGCAGCCCTCTGGGACAGACGAACACTGAAGCTTTCTTT. This encodes CASSPLGQTNTEAFF.

This clone was found a few times. The CDR3 region has the DNA TGTGCCAGCGGGCCTGGAAACACCATATATTTT. It codes for CASGPGNTIYF. This chain joins TRBV11-2 and TRBJ1-3, with unresolved D. Germline CDR1 is SGHAT and CDR2 is FQNNGV. Trimming removed 8 bases from V and 2 bases from J, with 4 bases in between. This CDR3 comprises 11 residues.